The 16 T cell receptor beta chains in this list originate from one sample, sequenced in a study of blood T cells in healthy people across ages. Next came a second PCR, run for about 7 to 11 cycles, which used a sample-barcoded 5' primer along with a J-beta primer mix. TCRdb used MiXCR to reprocess the 5' RACE reads, holding one entry per CDR3 protein. Of 1.8 million or so distinct CDR3 sequences listed, 35% to 50% were seen once; the top ten hold 23%. Sequencing was carried out using blood. The origin of the receptors is a human donor in good health.

V is TRBV25-1 and J is TRBJ1-4, with TRBD1 identical over 9 bases. V lost 5 bases to trimming and J lost 7 bases; unmatched junction nucleotides: 8. The CDR3 is made up of 15 amino acids. Germline-derived CDR1 and CDR2 are MGHDK and SYGVNS. CDR3 DNA sequence: TGTGCCAGCAGTTCTGGGACAGGGAGTCGTGAAAAACTGTTTTTT. Translation gives CASSSGTGSREKLFF.

As to this clonotype: A read error is possible here, since a much larger clone lies one base away. V and J are TRBV7-9 and TRBJ2-5; a weak D match, TRBD2 (7 bases). Trimming removed 1 base at V and 0 bases at J, with 24 bases between. Looked up from germline, CDR1 is SEHNR and CDR2 is FQNEAQ (reference sequence). This CDR3 is 20 amino acids long. The CDR3 loop is CASSLGTRGTRPWYQETQYF. The CDR3 nucleotides read TGTGCCAGCAGCTTAGGGACTAGGGGGACCAGACCTTGGTACCAAGAGACCCAGTACTTC.

This clonotype was picked up a small number of times. The rearrangement uses TRBV7-3 and TRBJ1-1; 9 bases agree with TRBD1. CDR1 and CDR2 (germline): SGHTA, FQGTGA. After removal of 6 bases from V and 4 bases from J, the junction contained 9 bases not matched to a gene. CDR3 length equals 15 residues. In nucleotides, the CDR3 is TGTGCCAGCAGTCCAACGACAGGGGGAATCACTGAAGCTTTCTTT. Its protein product is CASSPTTGGITEAFF.

This clonotype was recorded a few times. The V gene is TRBV2, the J gene TRBJ2-4, with D uncertain. The CDR3 is made up of 14 amino acids. Looked up from germline, CDR1 is SNHLY and CDR2 is FYNNEI. Trimming shortened V by 7 bases and J by 1 base, and 11 bases separated the two germline ends. CDR3 sequence reads: CASMLRPAKNIQYF. For the CDR3, the DNA is TGTGCCAGCATGTTGAGGCCCGCCAAAAACATTCAGTACTTC.

In this sample, this clonotype turned up a few times. The DNA of the CDR3 is TGTGCCAGCAGCCCGGACAGATTCCGTGGGGCCAACGTCCTGACTTTC. The encoded protein is CASSPDRFRGANVLTF. The V gene is TRBV7-8, the J gene TRBJ2-6, with D perhaps matching TRBD1 (6 bases). CDR3 length: 16 amino acids. In germline, CDR1 is SGHVS, CDR2 FQNEAQ. Trimming shortened V by 5 bases and J by 3 bases, and 14 bases separated the two germline ends.

This clonotype was counted at least ten times. The V gene is TRBV29-1, the J gene TRBJ2-5, with D possibly matching TRBD2 (5 bases). The CDR3 runs 12 residues. Germline V gene data show CDR1 as SQVTM and CDR2 as ANQGSEA. The V and J ends lost 4 bases and 5 bases respectively, with 11 bases between them. The CDR3 nucleotides read TGCAGCGTTGTTGCGGGTTGGGAGACCCAGTACTTC. Amino acids: CSVVAGWETQYF.

This clonotype showed up just a few times. One end of the junction is discordant with germline, which a read error may explain. V usage is TRBV4-2 and J usage is TRBJ2-1; D perhaps matches TRBD2 (5 bases). There are 16 residues in the CDR3. Per germline, CDR1 LGHNA and CDR2 YNFKEQ. The CDR3 reads CASSQEAAHPYNGQFF. Here the CDR3 DNA reads TGTGCCAGCAGCCAAGAAGCGGCCCATCCCTACAATGGGCAGTTCTTC.

As for this clonotype: Sequence at one end of the junction differs from germline and may be a read error. The J gene is TRBJ1-4, the V gene TRBV5-1; a weak D match, TRBD1 (6 bases). CDR3 length: 14 amino acids. Germline CDR1 and CDR2: SGHRS and YFSETQ. The CDR3 sequence: CASSSQGGGERLFF. DNA for the CDR3: TGCGCCAGCAGCTCACAGGGAGGAGGTGAAAGACTGTTTTTT.

Concerning this clonotype itself: The junction does not match germline at one end; this may be a read error. V is TRBV12-3 or TRBV12-4 and J is TRBJ2-5, with 9 bases matching TRBD2. The CDR3 extends over 17 amino acids. The CDR3 nucleotides are TGTGCCAGTAGTTTACCGAATAGCGGGGGTACTCGGGAGACCCAGTACTTC. It specifies CASSLPNSGGTRETQYF.

The CDR3, as DNA: TGTGCCAGCAGCCGCAGTTCCCGACACTATCAGCCCCAGCATTTT. Encoded protein: CASSRSSRHYQPQHF. J is TRBJ1-5 and V is TRBV6-2 or TRBV6-3; D remains ambiguous. The germline V and J ends were trimmed by 6 bases and 5 bases, with 17 bases remaining between them. In germline, CDR1 is MNHEY, CDR2 SVGEGT. There are 15 residues in the CDR3.

The chain carries TRBV19 and TRBJ1-5; D possibly corresponds to TRBD1 (6 bases). V was trimmed by 2 bases and J by 0 bases, leaving 8 bases between them. The CDR3 covers 15 residues. Germline CDR1 is LNHDA and CDR2 is SQIVND (reference sequence). The CDR3 DNA reads as TGTGCCAGTAGTATAAGGGGGGATAGCAATCAGCCCCAGCATTTT. Residues: CASSIRGDSNQPQHF.

The chain uses TRBV2 and TRBJ2-4; 13 positions match TRBD2. The J call may be incorrect, as the DNA end agrees better with TRBJ2-7. CDR3 size: 13 residues. The germline gives CDR1 SNHLY, CDR2 FYNNEI. This CDR3 reads CASELAGGLEQYF. The CDR3 DNA sequence: TGTGCCAGCGAACTAGCGGGGGGGCTCGAGCAGTACTTC.

The V call is TRBV7-8, the J call TRBJ2-7, with D perhaps TRBD1 (5 bases). The V end was cut by 5 bases, the J end by 0 bases, with 20 bases between. This CDR3 region has 17 residues. Germline CDR1 is SGHVS and CDR2 is FQNEAQ. CDR3 sequence: CASSPKWGRETSYEQYF. The CDR3 DNA sequence: TGTGCCAGCAGCCCAAAGTGGGGCCGAGAGACCTCCTACGAGCAGTACTTC.

At least ten counts were recorded for this clonotype. The rearrangement joins TRBV7-9 to TRBJ1-2; D is unresolved. The V end was cut by 2 bases, the J end by 4 bases, with 14 bases between. This CDR3 has 15 residues. CDR1 SEHNR and CDR2 FQNEAQ come from the germline V gene (reference sequence). CDR3 in DNA: TGTGCCAGCAGCTTAAGCTCCGATGGCGGCTATGGCTACACCTTC. This encodes CASSLSSDGGYGYTF.

This clonotype was found a few times. The genes are TRBV28 and TRBJ2-3; no firm D call. V lost 4 bases to trimming and J lost 4 bases, with 6 bases between them. Germline V gene data show CDR1 as MDHEN and CDR2 as SYDVKM. CDR3 length: 12 amino acids. The CDR3 nucleotides are TGTGCCAGCAGTTCTGAATCAGATACGCAGTATTTT. Translated, it gives CASSSESDTQYF. Drawing the rest from reference TRBV28 and TRBJ2-3, the complete variable domain is DVKVTQSSRYLVKRTGEKVFLECVQDMDHENMFWYRQDPGLGLRLIYFSYDVKMKEKGDIPEGYSVSREKKERFSLILESASTNQTSMYLCASSSESDTQYFGPGTRLTVL.

The table lists this clonotype with a few counts. The V gene is TRBV4-3, the J gene TRBJ1-2; TRBD1 might be the D (6 bases). V was clipped by 0 bases and J by 6 bases, with 14 bases between them. CDR1 is LGHNA and CDR2 is YSLEER in the germline V gene. There are 15 residues in the CDR3. The DNA for the CDR3 is TGCGCCAGCAGCCAAGACCAGGGGACGGGGCATGGCTACACCTTC. This codes for CASSQDQGTGHGYTF.